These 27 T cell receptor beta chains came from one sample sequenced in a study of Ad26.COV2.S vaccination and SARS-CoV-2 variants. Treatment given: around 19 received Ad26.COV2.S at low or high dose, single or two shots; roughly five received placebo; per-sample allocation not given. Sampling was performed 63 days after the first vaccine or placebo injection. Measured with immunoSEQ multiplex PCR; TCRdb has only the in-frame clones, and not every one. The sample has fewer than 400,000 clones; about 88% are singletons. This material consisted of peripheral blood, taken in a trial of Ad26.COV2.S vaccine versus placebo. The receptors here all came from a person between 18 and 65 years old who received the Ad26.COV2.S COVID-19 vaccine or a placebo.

The CDR3 protein is CASSSYSNQPQHF. DNA of the CDR3: TGTGCCAGCAGTTCGTATAGCAATCAGCCCCAGCATTTT. The chain employs TRBV12-3 or TRBV12-4 and TRBJ1-5; D uncertain. The CDR3 is 13 residues long. Trimming left V 4 bases short and J 0 bases short, with 4 bases between.

This chain's CDR3 is CASSTGSILEQYF. The CDR3 nucleotides are TGTGCCAGCAGTACCGGGAGCATACTGGAGCAGTACTTC. The chain links TRBV6-5 to TRBJ2-7, with D possibly being TRBD2 (6 bases). The V and J ends lost 5 bases and 7 bases respectively, with 15 bases between them. Germline V gene sequence: CDR1 MNHEY, CDR2 SVGAGI. The CDR3 length is 13 residues.

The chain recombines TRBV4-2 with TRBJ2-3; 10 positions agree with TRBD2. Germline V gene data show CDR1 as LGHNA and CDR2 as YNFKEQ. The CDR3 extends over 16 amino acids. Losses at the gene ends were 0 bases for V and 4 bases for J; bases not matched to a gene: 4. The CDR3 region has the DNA TGTGCCAGCAGCCAAGAGTCTAGCGGGAGTGCAGATACGCAGTATTTT. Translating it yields CASSQESSGSADTQYF.

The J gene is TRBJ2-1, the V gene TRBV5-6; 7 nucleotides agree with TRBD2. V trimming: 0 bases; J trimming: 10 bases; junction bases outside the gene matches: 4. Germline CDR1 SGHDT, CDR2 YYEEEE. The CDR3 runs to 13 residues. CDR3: CASSLAGRGEQFF. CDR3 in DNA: TGTGCCAGCAGCTTGGCGGGGAGGGGCGAGCAGTTCTTC.

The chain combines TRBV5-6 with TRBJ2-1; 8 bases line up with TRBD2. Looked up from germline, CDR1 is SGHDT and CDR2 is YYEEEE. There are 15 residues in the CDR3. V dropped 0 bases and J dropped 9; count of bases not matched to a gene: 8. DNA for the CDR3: TGTGCCAGCAGCTTGGGAGCGGGAGAGCATGCTGAGCAGTTCTTC. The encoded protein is CASSLGAGEHAEQFF.

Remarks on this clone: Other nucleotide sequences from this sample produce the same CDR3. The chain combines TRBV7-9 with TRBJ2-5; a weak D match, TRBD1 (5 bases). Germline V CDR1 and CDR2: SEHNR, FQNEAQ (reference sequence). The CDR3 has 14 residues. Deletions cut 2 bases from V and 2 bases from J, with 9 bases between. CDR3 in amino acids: CASSLQGAQETQYF. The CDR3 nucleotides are TGTGCCAGCAGCTTACAAGGGGCTCAAGAGACCCAGTACTTC.

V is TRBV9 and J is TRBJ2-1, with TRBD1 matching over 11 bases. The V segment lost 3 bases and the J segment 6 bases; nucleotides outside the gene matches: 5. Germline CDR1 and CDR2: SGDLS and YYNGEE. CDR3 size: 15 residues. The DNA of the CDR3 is TGTGCCAGCAGCGCGGAGGGGACAGGGGGCAATGAGCAGTTCTTC. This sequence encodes CASSAEGTGGNEQFF.

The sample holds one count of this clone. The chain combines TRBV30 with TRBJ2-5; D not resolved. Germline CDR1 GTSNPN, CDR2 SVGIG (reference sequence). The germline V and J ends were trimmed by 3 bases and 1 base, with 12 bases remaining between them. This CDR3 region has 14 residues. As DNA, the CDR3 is TGTGCCTGGAGAACCGTGGGCAGCCAAGAGACCCAGTACTTC. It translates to CAWRTVGSQETQYF.

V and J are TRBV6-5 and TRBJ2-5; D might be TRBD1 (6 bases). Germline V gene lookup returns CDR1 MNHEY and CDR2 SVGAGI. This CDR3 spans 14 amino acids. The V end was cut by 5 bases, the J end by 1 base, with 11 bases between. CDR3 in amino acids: CASSPTGSQETQYF. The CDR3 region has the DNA TGTGCCAGCAGTCCTACAGGGTCCCAAGAGACCCAGTACTTC.

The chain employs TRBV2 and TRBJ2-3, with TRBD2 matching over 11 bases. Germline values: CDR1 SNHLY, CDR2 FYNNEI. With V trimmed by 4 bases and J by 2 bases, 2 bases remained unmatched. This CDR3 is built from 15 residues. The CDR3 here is CASSGLAGNTDTQYF. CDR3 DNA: TGTGCCAGCAGTGGACTAGCGGGGAACACAGATACGCAGTATTTT.

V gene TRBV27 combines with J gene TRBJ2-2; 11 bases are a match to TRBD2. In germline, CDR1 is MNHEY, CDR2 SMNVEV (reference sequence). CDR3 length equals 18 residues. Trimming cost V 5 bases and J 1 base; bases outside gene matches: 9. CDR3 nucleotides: TGTGCCAGCAGTCGCCACCCCGGGACTAGCGGGAACACCGGGGAGCTGTTTTTT. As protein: CASSRHPGTSGNTGELFF.

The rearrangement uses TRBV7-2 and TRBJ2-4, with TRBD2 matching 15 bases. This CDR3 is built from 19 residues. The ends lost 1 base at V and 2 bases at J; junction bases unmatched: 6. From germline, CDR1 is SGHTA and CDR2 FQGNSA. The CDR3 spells CASSLVGLAGGVSKNIQYF. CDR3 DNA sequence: TGTGCCAGCAGCTTAGTGGGACTAGCGGGAGGCGTATCCAAAAACATTCAGTACTTC.

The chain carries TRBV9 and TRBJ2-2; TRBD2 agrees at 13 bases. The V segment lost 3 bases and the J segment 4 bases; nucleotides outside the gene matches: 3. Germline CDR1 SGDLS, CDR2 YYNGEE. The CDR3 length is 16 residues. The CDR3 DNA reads TGTGCCAGCAGCGCCCGACTAGCGGGGGGCACCGGGGAGCTGTTTTTT. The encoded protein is CASSARLAGGTGELFF.

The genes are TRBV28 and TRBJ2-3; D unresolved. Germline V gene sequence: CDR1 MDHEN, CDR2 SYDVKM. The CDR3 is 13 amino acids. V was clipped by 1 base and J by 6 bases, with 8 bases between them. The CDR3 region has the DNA TGTGCCAGCAGTTTATCTATGGAGGATACGCAGTATTTT. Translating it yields CASSLSMEDTQYF. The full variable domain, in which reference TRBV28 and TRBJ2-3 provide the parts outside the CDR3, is DVKVTQSSRYLVKRTGEKVFLECVQDMDHENMFWYRQDPGLGLRLIYFSYDVKMKEKGDIPEGYSVSREKKERFSLILESASTNQTSMYLCASSLSMEDTQYFGPGTRLTVL.

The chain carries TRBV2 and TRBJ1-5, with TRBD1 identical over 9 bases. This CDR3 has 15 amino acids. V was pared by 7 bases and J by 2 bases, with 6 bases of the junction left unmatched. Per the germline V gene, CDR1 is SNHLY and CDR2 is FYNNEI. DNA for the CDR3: TGTGCCAGCACCGCTACAGGGGGCGGCAATCAGCCCCAGCATTTT. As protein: CASTATGGGNQPQHF.

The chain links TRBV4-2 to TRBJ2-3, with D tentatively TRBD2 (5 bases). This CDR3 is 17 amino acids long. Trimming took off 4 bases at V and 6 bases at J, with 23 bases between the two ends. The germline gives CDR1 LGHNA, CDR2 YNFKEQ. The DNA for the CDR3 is TGTGCCAGCAGCCCAAATGGTCAGTGGGAGAAGTCGGATACGCAGTATTTT. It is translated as CASSPNGQWEKSDTQYF.

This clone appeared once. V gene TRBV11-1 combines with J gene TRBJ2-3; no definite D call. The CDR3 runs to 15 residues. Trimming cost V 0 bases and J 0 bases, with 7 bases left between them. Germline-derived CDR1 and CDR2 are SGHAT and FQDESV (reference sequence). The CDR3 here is CASSLAVGSTDTQYF. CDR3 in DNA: TGTGCCAGCAGCTTAGCGGTAGGGAGCACAGATACGCAGTATTTT.

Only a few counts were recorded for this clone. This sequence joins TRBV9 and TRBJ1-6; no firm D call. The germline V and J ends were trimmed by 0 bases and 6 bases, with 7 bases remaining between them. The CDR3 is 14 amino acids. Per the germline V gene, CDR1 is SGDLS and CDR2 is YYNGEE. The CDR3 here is CASSVEAANSPLHF. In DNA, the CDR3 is TGTGCCAGCAGCGTAGAGGCAGCTAATTCACCCCTCCACTTT.

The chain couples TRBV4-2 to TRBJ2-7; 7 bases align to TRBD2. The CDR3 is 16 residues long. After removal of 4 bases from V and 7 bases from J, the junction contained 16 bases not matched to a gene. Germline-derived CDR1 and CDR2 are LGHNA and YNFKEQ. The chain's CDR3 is CASSPPGGGVAGEQYF. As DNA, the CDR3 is TGTGCCAGCAGCCCCCCGGGAGGCGGGGTTGCGGGGGAGCAGTACTTC.

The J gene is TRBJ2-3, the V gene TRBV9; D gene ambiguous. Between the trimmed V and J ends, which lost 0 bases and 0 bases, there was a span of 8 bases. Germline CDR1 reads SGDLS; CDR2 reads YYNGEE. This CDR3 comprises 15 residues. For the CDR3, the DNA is TGTGCCAGCAGCGTAGGCGGCCCTAGCACAGATACGCAGTATTTT. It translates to CASSVGGPSTDTQYF.

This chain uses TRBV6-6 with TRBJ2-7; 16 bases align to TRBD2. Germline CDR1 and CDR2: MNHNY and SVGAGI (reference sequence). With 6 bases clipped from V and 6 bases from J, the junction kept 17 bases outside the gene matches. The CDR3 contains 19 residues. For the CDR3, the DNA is TGTGCCAGCAGCTTTCTCGGGACTAGCGGGAGGGCCACAACTACCGAGCAGTACTTC. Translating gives CASSFLGTSGRATTTEQYF.

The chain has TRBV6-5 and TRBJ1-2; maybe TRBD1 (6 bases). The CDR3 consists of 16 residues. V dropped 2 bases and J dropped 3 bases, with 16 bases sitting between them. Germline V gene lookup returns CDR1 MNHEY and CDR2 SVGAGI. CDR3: CASSYDNREKDYGYTF. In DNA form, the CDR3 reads TGTGCCAGCAGTTACGACAACAGGGAGAAGGACTATGGCTACACCTTC.

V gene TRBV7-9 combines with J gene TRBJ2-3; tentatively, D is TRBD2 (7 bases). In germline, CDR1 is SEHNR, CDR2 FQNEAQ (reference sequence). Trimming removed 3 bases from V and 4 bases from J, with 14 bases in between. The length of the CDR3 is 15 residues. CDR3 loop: CASSFHRGAADTQYF. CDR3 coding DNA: TGTGCCAGCAGCTTCCATCGGGGGGCTGCAGATACGCAGTATTTT.

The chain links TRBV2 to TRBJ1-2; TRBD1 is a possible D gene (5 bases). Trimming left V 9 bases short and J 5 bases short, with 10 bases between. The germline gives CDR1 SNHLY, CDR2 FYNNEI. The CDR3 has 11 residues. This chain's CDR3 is CASPGGYGYTF. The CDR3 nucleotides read TGTGCCAGTCCCGGGGGGTATGGCTACACCTTC. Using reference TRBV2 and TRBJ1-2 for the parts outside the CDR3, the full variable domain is EPEVTQTPSHQVTQMGQEVILRCVPISNHLYFYWYRQILGQKVEFLVSFYNNEISEKSEIFDDQFSVERPDGSNFTLKIRSTKLEDSAMYFCASPGGYGYTFGSGTRLTVV.

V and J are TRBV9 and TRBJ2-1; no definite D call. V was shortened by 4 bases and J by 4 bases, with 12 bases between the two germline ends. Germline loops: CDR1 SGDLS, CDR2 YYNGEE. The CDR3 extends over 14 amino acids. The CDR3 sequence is CASSPEPFYNEQFF. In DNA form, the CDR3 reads TGTGCCAGCAGCCCAGAGCCATTTTACAATGAGCAGTTCTTC.

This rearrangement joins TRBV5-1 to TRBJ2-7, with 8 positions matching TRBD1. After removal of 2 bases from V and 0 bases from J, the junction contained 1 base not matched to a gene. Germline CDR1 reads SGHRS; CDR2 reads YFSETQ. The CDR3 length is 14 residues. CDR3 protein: CASSFGTGSYEQYF. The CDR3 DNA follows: TGCGCCAGCAGCTTCGGGACAGGCTCCTACGAGCAGTACTTC.

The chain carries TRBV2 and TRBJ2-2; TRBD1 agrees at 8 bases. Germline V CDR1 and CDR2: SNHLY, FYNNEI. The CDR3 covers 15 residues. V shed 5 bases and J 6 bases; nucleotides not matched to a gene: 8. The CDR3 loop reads CASSLDRAGPGELFF. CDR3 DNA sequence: TGTGCCAGCAGTTTGGACAGGGCGGGGCCCGGGGAGCTGTTTTTT.